The 2 T cell receptor beta chains given below trace back to one sample, sequenced in a study of neurological immune-mediated disorders. Documented time point: longitudinal time-point 3. TCRdb independently ran MiXCR on the 5' RACE reads; one entry per CDR3 protein. The sample has 93,000 or so distinct CDR3 sequences; 11% are singletons. The sample comprised PBMCs. The receptors shown here come from a female donor with HTLV-1-associated myelopathy (HAM/TSP).

This clonotype has at least ten counts. This chain links TRBV28 with TRBJ2-1; TRBD1 aligns across 9 bases. After removal of 2 bases from V and 9 bases from J, the junction contained 8 bases not matched to a gene. CDR3 length equals 15 residues. Germline assignment: CDR1 MDHEN and CDR2 SYDVKM. CDR3 in DNA: TGTGCCAGCAGTTTAGGGGACAGGGTGGGAACTGAGCAGTTCTTC. It yields the protein CASSLGDRVGTEQFF.

This clonotype was recorded many times. The V gene is TRBV5-1, the J gene TRBJ2-7; D is unresolved. CDR1 and CDR2 from the germline V gene are SGHRS and YFSETQ. The CDR3 spans 14 residues. V lost 7 bases and J 1 base, leaving 15 bases between the germline ends. The CDR3 coding sequence is TGCGCCAGCGGAAGAGACGGAGTATCCTACGAGCAGTACTTC. Its translation is CASGRDGVSYEQYF.